A single sample is the source of the 6 T cell receptor beta chains below, sequenced in a study of blood T cell repertoires in COVID-19. Only in-frame clones appear in the TCRdb table, and some are missing; sequencing was by immunoSEQ multiplex PCR. Of 250,000 or so clones listed, roughly 86% were seen once; the top ten hold 0.8%. Source material: peripheral blood. These TCRs come from a woman aged 25-40 years with acute or convalescent COVID-19.

Remarks on this clone: Other nucleotide sequences in the sample specify the same CDR3. The chain links TRBV7-2 to TRBJ2-5; TRBD2 agrees at 12 bases. The CDR3 consists of 16 residues. V trimming: 6 bases; J trimming: 2 bases; junction bases outside the gene matches: 7. Germline assignment: CDR1 SGHTA and CDR2 FQGNSA. CDR3 DNA sequence: TGTGCCAGCAGTCGGACTAGCGGGATGGGGCAAGAGACCCAGTACTTC. This sequence encodes CASSRTSGMGQETQYF.

The count of this clone is one. The chain is built from TRBV4-1 and TRBJ2-7; tentatively, D is TRBD2 (5 bases). The CDR3 consists of 16 residues. Trimming stripped 1 base from V and 4 bases from J, with 17 bases between. Germline V gene lookup returns CDR1 MGHRA and CDR2 YSYEKL. The CDR3 sequence: CASSQGGSAPHYEQYF. The CDR3, as DNA: TGCGCCAGCAGCCAAGGAGGGTCCGCACCTCATTACGAGCAGTACTTC.

The chain carries TRBV29-1 and TRBJ1-1; D possibly corresponds to TRBD1 (5 bases). CDR3 length: 12 amino acids. V lost 1 base, J lost 5 bases, and 8 bases lay in between. CDR1 is SQVTM, CDR2 ANQGSEA, per germline. CDR3 amino acids: CSVEVGATEAFF. The CDR3, as DNA: TGCAGCGTTGAAGTTGGGGCGACTGAAGCTTTCTTT.

The chain recombines TRBV7-2 with TRBJ2-7; 10 bases line up with TRBD1. The CDR3 is made up of 15 amino acids. Trimming cost V 4 bases and J 2 bases; bases outside gene matches: 5. Per the germline V gene, CDR1 is SGHTA and CDR2 is FQGNSA. This CDR3 reads CASSYDRGRTYEQYF. CDR3 sequence (DNA): TGTGCCAGCAGCTACGACAGGGGGCGGACCTACGAGCAGTACTTC.

The CDR3: CASSNSGVNTGELFF. The CDR3 DNA follows: TGTGCCAGCAGCAACAGCGGGGTGAACACCGGGGAGCTGTTTTTT. The chain joins TRBV6-5 to TRBJ2-2; the match to TRBD2 covers 7 bases. Germline CDR1 MNHEY, CDR2 SVGAGI. V shed 6 bases, J shed 1 base, and the junction held 5 bases outside the gene matches. This CDR3 region has 15 residues.

The chain uses TRBV10-3 and TRBJ2-5, with 8 bases aligning to TRBD1. Unmatched junction bases numbered 3, after V lost 6 bases and J lost 0 bases. This CDR3 comprises 14 residues. Per germline, CDR1 ENHRY and CDR2 SYGVKD. CDR3 loop: CAISRQGYQETQYF. The DNA for the CDR3 is TGTGCCATCAGCAGACAGGGGTACCAAGAGACCCAGTACTTC.